This TCR beta chain stems from a study of blood T cell repertoires in COVID-19. Sequencing was performed with immunoSEQ multiplex PCR; in TCRdb, only in-frame clones are kept and a portion is missing. The repertoire consists of hundreds of thousands of clones, with roughly 80% occurring once and the leading ten covering 5%. The CDR3 contains 16 residues. The germline V gene encodes CDR1 SGHNT and CDR2 YENEEA. The J segment lost 8 bases and the V segment lost 3 bases, leaving 5 bases of the junction unmatched. Sequencing used PBMCs or T cells enriched from blood (not recorded which). The receptor was isolated from a man aged 35 to 55 who had been exposed to COVID-19. This chain connects TRBV11-3 to TRBJ2-1, with TRBD2 matching 15 bases. CDR3 residues: CASSFGLAGGYYEQFF. CDR3 DNA sequence: TGTGCCAGCAGCTTTGGACTAGCGGGGGGGTATTATGAGCAGTTCTTC.